A single sample gave rise to the 10 T cell receptor beta chains below, sequenced in a study of tumor and adjacent non-tumor tissue in lung cancer. The template was RNA from unsorted bulk tissue. TCRbeta libraries were built with three rounds of nested PCR, modified from ARM-PCR. TCRdb reanalysed the multiplex PCR reads using MiXCR and keeps one entry per CDR3 protein. The sample has under 100,000 distinct CDR3 sequences, more than 60% seen once. The sequenced material came from lung tumor tissue. The receptors originated from a man aged 70 or older with non-small cell lung cancer.

The chain combines TRBV20-1 with TRBJ1-5; unclear D gene. In germline, CDR1 is DFQATT, CDR2 SNEGSKA (reference sequence). CDR3 length: 15 residues. V lost 5 bases to trimming and J lost 2 bases, with 16 bases between them. The CDR3 DNA follows: TGCAGTGCTGGAAGGCGGTCCGGGGGCAATCAGCCCCAGCATTTT. Translating it yields CSAGRRSGGNQPQHF.

Turning to this clonotype: This may come from a read error, since a much larger clone is one base off. The chain couples TRBV29-1 to TRBJ2-3; 10 bases line up with TRBD2. CDR1 is SQVTM and CDR2 is ANQGSEA in the germline V gene. This CDR3 contains 15 residues. CDR3 bases: TGCGGCGTCCGCCCTAGCGGGAGTAAGGTAGATACGCAGTATTTT. It encodes CGVRPSGSKVDTQYF.

The rearrangement links TRBV6-1 to TRBJ2-2, with D possibly matching TRBD1 (6 bases). Per germline, CDR1 MNHNS and CDR2 SASEGT. The CDR3 is 15 residues long. The germline V and J ends were trimmed by 7 bases and 12 bases, with 24 bases remaining between them. The CDR3 nucleotides read TGTGCCAGCAAAGGGGGACACCAGACGGCCAGGAAGCTGTTTTTT. This gives the protein CASKGGHQTARKLFF.

With regard to this clonotype: A read error may account for a junction end that differs from germline. The rearrangement links TRBV6-5 to TRBJ2-2, with D possibly TRBD1 on 6 matching bases. From germline, CDR1 is MNHEY and CDR2 SVGAGI. The CDR3 totals 14 residues. CDR3 in DNA: TGTGCCAGCAGTGTGCAGGGGCCCGCCGGGGAGCTGCTTTTT. Residues: CASSVQGPAGELLF.

In this sample, this clonotype turned up once. V is TRBV11-2 and J is TRBJ1-4; 7 nucleotides align to TRBD1. Germline CDR1 reads SGHAT; CDR2 reads FQNNGV. Trimming took 5 bases from V and 4 from J; bases not matched to a gene: 7. The CDR3 runs to 15 residues. CDR3 in DNA: TGTGCCAGCAGCGAACAGGGGAACCATAATGAAAAACTGTTTTTT. It codes for CASSEQGNHNEKLFF.

As for this clonotype: A read error may account for a junction end that differs from germline. The chain combines TRBV20-1 with TRBJ2-1, with 8 bases identical to TRBD2. Germline CDR1 and CDR2: DFQATT and SNEGSKA (reference sequence). This CDR3 comprises 14 residues. CDR3 loop: CGASVLAENNEQFF. The CDR3 DNA sequence: TGCGGTGCTAGTGTACTAGCGGAGAACAATGAGCAGTTCTTC.

This clonotype has at least ten counts. Germline and junction disagree at one end, which may indicate a read error. The V and J genes are TRBV6-5 and TRBJ1-2; 7 positions agree with TRBD1. CDR3 length equals 15 residues. CDR1 and CDR2 (germline): MNHEY, SVGAGI. This CDR3 reads CASSYLKDRAEGYNF. CDR3 in DNA: TGTGCCAGCAGTTACTTAAAAGACAGGGCGGAGGGCTACAACTTC.

This clonotype was observed a few times. The rearrangement joins TRBV7-3 to TRBJ2-1, with D possibly called TRBD1 or TRBD2 (5 bases each). Germline loops: CDR1 SGHTA, CDR2 FQGTGA. The CDR3 extends over 16 amino acids. The V end was cut by 4 bases, the J end by 4 bases, with 17 bases between. The CDR3 DNA sequence: TGTGCCAGCAGCTCGAAAGGGACGGAGACTTACAATGAGCAGTTCTTC. Amino acids: CASSSKGTETYNEQFF.

At least ten counts were recorded for this clonotype. This chain joins TRBV7-8 and TRBJ2-1; D is tentatively TRBD1 or TRBD2 (5 bases each). The CDR3 contains 16 residues. Per the germline V gene, CDR1 is SGHVS and CDR2 is FQNEAQ. V lost 4 bases to trimming and J lost 4 bases, with 17 bases between them. The DNA for the CDR3 is TGTGCCAGCAGCTCCTATCTACGGGGACCTTACAATGAGCAGTTCTTC. Translated, it gives CASSSYLRGPYNEQFF.

This clonotype was picked up many times. V and J are TRBV5-6 and TRBJ2-7; 11 bases fit TRBD1. The CDR3 loop spans 16 amino acids. Trimming at V came to 0 bases and at J to 3 bases, leaving 5 bases not matched to a gene. Per germline, CDR1 SGHDT and CDR2 YYEEEE. The CDR3 sequence is CASSLEVGQGDYEQYF. CDR3 bases: TGTGCCAGCAGCTTGGAGGTGGGACAGGGGGACTACGAGCAGTACTTC.